The TCR beta chain described here comes from a study of blood T cell repertoires in COVID-19. CDR1 and CDR2 (germline): SQVTM, ANQGSEA. V was pared by 6 bases and J by 3 bases, with 18 bases between. The CDR3 runs to 14 residues. In this sample, this clone turned up a few times. Profiled with immunoSEQ multiplex PCR; TCRdb holds only in-frame clones, not every one. This sample carries around 50,000 clones, approximately 80% of them seen once, and the ten largest clones take about 5.8%. The TCR sequence derives from a woman in her 50s with acute COVID-19. The specimen was PBMCs or T cells enriched from blood (not recorded which). The chain has TRBV29-1 and TRBJ2-7, with D possibly matching TRBD1 (6 bases). CDR3 in DNA: TGCAGCGTAGCCCGGACAGCGGTTTACTACGAGCAGTACTTC. Its translation: CSVARTAVYYEQYF.